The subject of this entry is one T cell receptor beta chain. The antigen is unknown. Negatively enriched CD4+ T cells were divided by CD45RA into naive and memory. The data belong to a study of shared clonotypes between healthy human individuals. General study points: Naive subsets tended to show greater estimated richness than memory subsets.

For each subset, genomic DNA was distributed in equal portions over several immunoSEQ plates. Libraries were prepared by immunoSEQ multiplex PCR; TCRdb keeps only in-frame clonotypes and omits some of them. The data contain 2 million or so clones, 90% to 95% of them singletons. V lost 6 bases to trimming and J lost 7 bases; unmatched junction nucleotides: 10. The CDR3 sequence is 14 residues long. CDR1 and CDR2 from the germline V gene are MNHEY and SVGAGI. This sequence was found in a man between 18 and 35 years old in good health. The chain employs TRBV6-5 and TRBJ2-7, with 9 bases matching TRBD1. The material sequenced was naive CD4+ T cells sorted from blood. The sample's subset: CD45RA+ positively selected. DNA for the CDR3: TGTGCCAGCAGGGGGACAGGGTCGAATGCGGAGCAGTACTTC. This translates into CASRGTGSNAEQYF.